This note documents a single T cell receptor beta chain sequence. Its antigen is unidentified. The data originate from a study of OX40 agonist ivuxolimab in advanced cancers. Study background: The dose-escalation group included hepatocellular carcinoma, melanoma, renal cell carcinoma and head and neck cancer.

Study outcomes and limitations: The CD4+ and CD8+ T cells in the blood had expanded clonally by week 6 at 0.1 to 3.0 mg/kg.

The CDR3 sequence is 16 residues long. Germline loops: CDR1 KGHSH, CDR2 LQKENI. Trimming removed 3 bases at V and 0 bases at J, with 15 bases between. Sequencing used immunoSEQ multiplex PCR; TCRdb keeps in-frame clones, though not all of them. The data contain 100,000 to 150,000 clones, under 95% of them singletons. Specimen: CD4+ or CD8+ T cells sorted from blood, collected in a trial of the OX40 agonist ivuxolimab. J is TRBJ2-7 and V is TRBV18; possibly TRBD1 or TRBD2 for D (5 bases each). The receptor's source is an adult with an advanced solid tumor such as melanoma, head and neck, liver or kidney cancer. The CDR3 nucleotides are TGTGCCAGCTCACCCCTTTGGGACGGTCGCTCCTACGAGCAGTACTTC. Translation gives CASSPLWDGRSYEQYF.